The 9 T cell receptor beta chains below come from one sample, sequenced in a study of monozygotic twins with inflammatory bowel disease. TCRdb reworked the 5' RACE reads into one entry per CDR3 protein, no DNA. The sample's table shows some 99,000 distinct CDR3 sequences. The material sequenced was blood. These receptors came from a human donor with ulcerative colitis or Crohn's disease, or a healthy co-twin of an affected twin (not recorded which).

This chain uses TRBV5-1 with TRBJ1-5. CDR1 is SGHRS, CDR2 YFSETQ, per germline. The CDR3 is 13 amino acids. CDR3 amino acids: CASSQGPNQPQHF.

The V and J genes are TRBV9 and TRBJ1-6. This CDR3 spans 14 amino acids. The germline gives CDR1 SGDLS, CDR2 YYNGEE. The CDR3 is CASSVTDDNSPLHF. Together with reference TRBV9 and TRBJ1-6, the CDR3 gives the full variable domain: DSGVTQTPKHLITATGQRVTLRCSPRSGDLSVYWYQQSLDQGLQFLIQYYNGEERAKGNILERFSAQQFPDLHSELNLSSLELGDSALYFCASSVTDDNSPLHFGNGTRLTVT.

This rearrangement joins TRBV6-5 to TRBJ2-5. CDR1 is MNHEY, CDR2 SVGAGI, per germline. This CDR3 contains 13 residues. CDR3 sequence: CASSLRLEETQYF.

The rearrangement uses TRBV5-1 and TRBJ2-3; the D call of TRBD2 rests on TCRdb alone, since no DNA is present to check it. Germline V gene sequence: CDR1 SGHRS, CDR2 YFSETQ. The CDR3 covers 14 residues. The CDR3 protein is CASSLRSSLDTQYF.

CDR3 sequence reads: CASSLEPGRETQYF. The chain has TRBV5-1 and TRBJ2-5; TCRdb picks TRBD1, but there is no DNA to check that call. The CDR3 contains 14 residues. Germline lookup yields CDR1 SGHRS and CDR2 YFSETQ.

V usage is TRBV20-1 and J usage is TRBJ2-6; TCRdb names TRBD1, which stays unverified in the absence of DNA. Looked up from germline, CDR1 is DFQATT and CDR2 is SNEGSKA (reference sequence). This CDR3 is built from 15 residues. This chain's CDR3 is CSASRDRYGANVLTF.

The J gene is TRBJ2-7, the V gene TRBV20-1; TCRdb's D call of TRBD1 is untestable without DNA. The CDR3 sequence is 12 residues long. Germline V gene data show CDR1 as DFQATT and CDR2 as SNEGSKA (reference sequence). This chain's CDR3 is CSASWGRYEQYF.

This chain joins TRBV4-3 and TRBJ2-3; TCRdb outputs TRBD2, but without DNA this stays unchecked. This CDR3 region has 17 residues. The germline V gene has CDR1 LGHNA and CDR2 YSLEER. CDR3 residues: CASSQDRASGSPDTQYF.

The chain combines TRBV7-2 with TRBJ1-1; TCRdb reports TRBD1, a call that lacks DNA to check it against. Germline V gene data show CDR1 as SGHTA and CDR2 as FQGNSA. This CDR3 has 15 amino acids. CDR3 region: CASSYPGVGGTEAFF.